This T cell receptor beta chain came from a study of CD8 T cells in ankylosing spondylitis. TCR beta libraries were made by quantitative 5'-RACE with molecular barcodes. TCRdb reprocessed the 5' RACE reads via MiXCR and lists one record per CDR3 protein. The sample lists about 130,000 distinct CDR3 sequences; more than 5.5% were seen once. This clonotype was recorded many times. The target antigen is unknown. Study-wide results and caveats: Some of the motif variants had earlier been found in reactive arthritis patients' fluid and blood. A TCR beta motif made of fewer than ten highly homologous variants seemed typical of ankylosing spondylitis blood. Disease-linked clones bore a CD8+ phenotype, appearing relatively rarely in peripheral blood.

The CDR3 has 14 residues. Germline V gives CDR1 DFQATT, CDR2 SNEGSKA (reference sequence). J gave up 12 bases and V 1 base, and 11 bases lay outside the gene matches. The rearrangement uses TRBV20-1 and TRBJ2-1; 8 nucleotides line up with TRBD1. The source material was blood, either unsorted or a sorted T cell fraction (not recorded which). The TCR comes from a female donor with ankylosing spondylitis or in good health (not recorded which). CDR3 bases: TGCAGTGCTAGAGGCAGGGGGCGAAGGTATGGGCAGTTCTTC. Translating it yields CSARGRGRRYGQFF.